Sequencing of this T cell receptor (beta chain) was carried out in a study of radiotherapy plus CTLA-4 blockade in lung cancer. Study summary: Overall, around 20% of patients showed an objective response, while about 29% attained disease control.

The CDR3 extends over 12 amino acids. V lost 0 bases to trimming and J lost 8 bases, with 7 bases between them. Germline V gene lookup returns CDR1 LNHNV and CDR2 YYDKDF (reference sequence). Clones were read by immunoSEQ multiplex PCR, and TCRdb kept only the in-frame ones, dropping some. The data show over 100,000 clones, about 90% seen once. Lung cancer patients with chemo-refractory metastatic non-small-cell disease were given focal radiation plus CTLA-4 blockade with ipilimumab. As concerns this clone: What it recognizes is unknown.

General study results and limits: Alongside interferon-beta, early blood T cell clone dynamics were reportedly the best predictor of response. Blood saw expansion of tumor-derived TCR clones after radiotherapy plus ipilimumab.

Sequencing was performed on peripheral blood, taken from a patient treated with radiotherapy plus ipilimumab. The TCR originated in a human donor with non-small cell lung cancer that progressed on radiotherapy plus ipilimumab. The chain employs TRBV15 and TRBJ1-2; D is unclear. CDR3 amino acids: CATSRDPLGYTF. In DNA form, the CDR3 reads TGTGCCACCAGCAGAGATCCCTTAGGCTACACCTTC.